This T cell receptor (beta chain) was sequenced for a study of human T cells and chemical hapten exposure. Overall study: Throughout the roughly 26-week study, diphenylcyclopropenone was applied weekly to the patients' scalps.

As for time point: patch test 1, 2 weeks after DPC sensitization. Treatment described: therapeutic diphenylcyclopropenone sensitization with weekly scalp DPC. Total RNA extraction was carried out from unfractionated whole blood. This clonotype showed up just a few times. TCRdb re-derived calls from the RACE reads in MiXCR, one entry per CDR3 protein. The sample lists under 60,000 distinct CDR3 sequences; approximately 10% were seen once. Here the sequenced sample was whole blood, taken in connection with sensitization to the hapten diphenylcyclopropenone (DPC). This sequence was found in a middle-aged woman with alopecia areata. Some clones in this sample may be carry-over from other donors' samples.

CDR3 loop: CASSPLEGQASEAFF. The DNA for the CDR3 is TGTGCCAGCAGCCCACTCGAAGGACAGGCGAGCGAAGCTTTCTTT. The chain combines TRBV11-2 with TRBJ1-1; 7 bases are a match to TRBD1. With V trimmed by 5 bases and J by 8 bases, 14 bases remained unmatched. This CDR3 contains 15 residues. CDR1 SGHAT and CDR2 FQNNGV come from the germline V gene.